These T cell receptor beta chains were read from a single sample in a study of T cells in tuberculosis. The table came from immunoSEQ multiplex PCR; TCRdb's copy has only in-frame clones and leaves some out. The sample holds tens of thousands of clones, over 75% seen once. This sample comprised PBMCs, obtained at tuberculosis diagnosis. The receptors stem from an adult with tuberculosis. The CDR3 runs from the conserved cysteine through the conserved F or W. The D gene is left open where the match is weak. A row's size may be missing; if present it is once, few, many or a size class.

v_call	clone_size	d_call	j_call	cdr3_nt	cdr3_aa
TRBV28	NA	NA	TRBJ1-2	TGTGCCAGTTCCACAGGTTATGGCTACACCTTC	CASSTGYGYTF
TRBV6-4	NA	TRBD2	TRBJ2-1	TGTGCCAGCAGTGGCGGGGGGCCGAAACTCTTC	CASSGGGPKLF
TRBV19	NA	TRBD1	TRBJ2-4	TGTGCCAGTAGTATATCAAAGGACAGGGGGTACAAAAACATTCAGTACTTC	CASSISKDRGYKNIQYF
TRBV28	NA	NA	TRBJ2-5	TGTGCCAGCAGTTTAACGGGGAAGCCTCAAGAGACCCAGTACTTC	CASSLTGKPQETQYF
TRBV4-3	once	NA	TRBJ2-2	TGCGCCAGCAGCCAAGATCATAAGGGGACCGGGGAGCTGTTTTTT	CASSQDHKGTGELFF
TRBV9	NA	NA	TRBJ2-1	TGTGCCAGCAGCGTGGGGACTGTATCCAATGAGCAGTTCTTC	CASSVGTVSNEQFF
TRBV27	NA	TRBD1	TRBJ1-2	TGTGCCAGCAGTTTAGACAGGGGGCACGGCTACACCTTC	CASSLDRGHGYTF
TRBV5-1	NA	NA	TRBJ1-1	TGCGCCAGCAGCCCTGTGAACAGGGAAGCCACTGAAGCTTTCTTT	CASSPVNREATEAFF
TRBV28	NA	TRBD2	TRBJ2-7	TGTGCCAGCACCAATCCTAGCGGCTACGAGCAGTACTTC	CASTNPSGYEQYF
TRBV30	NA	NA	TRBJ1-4	TGTGCCTGGAGTGGGGGCGGTGGGTATGAAAAACTGTTTTTT	CAWSGGGGYEKLFF